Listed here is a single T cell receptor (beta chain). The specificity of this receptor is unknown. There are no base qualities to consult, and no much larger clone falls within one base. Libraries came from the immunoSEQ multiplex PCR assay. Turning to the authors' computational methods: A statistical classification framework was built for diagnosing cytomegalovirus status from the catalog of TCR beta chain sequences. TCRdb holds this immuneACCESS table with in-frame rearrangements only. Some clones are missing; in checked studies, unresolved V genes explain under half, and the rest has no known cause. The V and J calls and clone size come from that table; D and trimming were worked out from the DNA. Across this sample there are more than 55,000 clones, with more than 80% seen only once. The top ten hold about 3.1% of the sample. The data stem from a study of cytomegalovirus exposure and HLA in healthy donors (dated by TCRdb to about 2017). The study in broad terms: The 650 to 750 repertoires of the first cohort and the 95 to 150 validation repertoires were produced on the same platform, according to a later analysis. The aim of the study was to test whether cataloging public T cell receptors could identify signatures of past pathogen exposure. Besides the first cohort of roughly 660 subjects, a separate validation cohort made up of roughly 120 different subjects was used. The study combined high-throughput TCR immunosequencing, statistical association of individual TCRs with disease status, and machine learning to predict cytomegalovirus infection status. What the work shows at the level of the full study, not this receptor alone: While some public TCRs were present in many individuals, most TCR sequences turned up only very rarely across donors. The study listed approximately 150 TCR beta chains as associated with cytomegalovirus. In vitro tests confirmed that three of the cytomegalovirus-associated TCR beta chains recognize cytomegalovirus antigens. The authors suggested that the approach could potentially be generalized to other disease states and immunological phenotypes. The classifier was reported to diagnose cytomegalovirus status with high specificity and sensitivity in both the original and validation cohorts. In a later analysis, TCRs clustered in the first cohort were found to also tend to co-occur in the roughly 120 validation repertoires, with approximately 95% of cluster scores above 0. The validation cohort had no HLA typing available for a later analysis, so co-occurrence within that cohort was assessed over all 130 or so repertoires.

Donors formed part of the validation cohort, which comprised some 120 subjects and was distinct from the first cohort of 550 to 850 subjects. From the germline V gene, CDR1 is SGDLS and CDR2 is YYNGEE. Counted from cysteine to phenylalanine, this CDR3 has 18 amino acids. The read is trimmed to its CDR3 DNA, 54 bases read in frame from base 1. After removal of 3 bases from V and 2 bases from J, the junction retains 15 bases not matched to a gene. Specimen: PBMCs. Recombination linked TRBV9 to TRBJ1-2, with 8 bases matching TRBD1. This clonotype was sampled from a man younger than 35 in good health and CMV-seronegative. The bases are TGTGCCAGCAGCGGATCACAGGGGGACCTACTATCAAACTATGGCTACACCTTC. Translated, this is CASSGSQGDLLSNYGYTF.